The text below deals with one TCR beta chain. Its antigen is undetermined. This sample is drawn from a study of neoadjuvant nivolumab and ipilimumab in lung cancer. Across the whole study: Nivolumab 3 mg/kg was given days 1, 15 and 29, plus ipilimumab 1 mg/kg day 1 in combination. The study's findings and limits: Compared with tumor-adjacent uninvolved lung, resected tumors showed greater richness and clonality. Pathologic regression was not significantly tied to TCR clonality. Only two of four nivolumab-treated tumors gained richness and clonality by surgery.

Assay: immunoSEQ multiplex PCR; the TCRdb copy retains only in-frame clones and omits some. The sample lists some 38,000 clones, roughly 89% occurring once. CDR1 is MNHEY and CDR2 is SVGAGI in the germline V gene. The CDR3 has 14 residues. V was shortened by 6 bases and J by 1 base, with 13 bases between the two germline ends. The chain employs TRBV6-5 and TRBJ2-7; tentative D call: TRBD2 (5 bases). The sequence derives from an adult with non-small cell lung cancer. Specimen: peripheral blood, collected before neoadjuvant nivolumab, alone or with ipilimumab. The CDR3 loop reads CASSRDPSSYEQYF. DNA of the CDR3: TGTGCCAGCAGCCGGGATCCCTCTTCCTACGAGCAGTACTTC.